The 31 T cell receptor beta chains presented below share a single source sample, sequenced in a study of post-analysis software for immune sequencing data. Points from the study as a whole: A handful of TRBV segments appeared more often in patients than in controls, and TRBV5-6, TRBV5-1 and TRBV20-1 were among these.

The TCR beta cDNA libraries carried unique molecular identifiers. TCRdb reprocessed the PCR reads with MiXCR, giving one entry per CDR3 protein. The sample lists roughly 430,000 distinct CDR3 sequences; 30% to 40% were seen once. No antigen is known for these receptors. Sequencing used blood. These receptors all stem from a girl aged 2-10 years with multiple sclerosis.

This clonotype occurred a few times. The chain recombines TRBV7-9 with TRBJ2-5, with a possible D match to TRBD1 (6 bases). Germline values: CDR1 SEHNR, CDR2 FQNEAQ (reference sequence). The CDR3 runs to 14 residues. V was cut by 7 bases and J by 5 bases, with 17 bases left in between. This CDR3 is CASNAQGTIETQYF. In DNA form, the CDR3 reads TGTGCCAGCAACGCACAGGGAACAATTGAGACCCAGTACTTC.

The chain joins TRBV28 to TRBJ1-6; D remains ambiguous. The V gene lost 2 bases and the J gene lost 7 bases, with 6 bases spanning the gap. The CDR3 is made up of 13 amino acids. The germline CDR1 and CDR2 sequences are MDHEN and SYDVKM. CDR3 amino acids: CASSLARNSPLHF. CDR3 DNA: TGTGCCAGCAGTTTAGCAAGGAATTCACCCCTCCACTTT.

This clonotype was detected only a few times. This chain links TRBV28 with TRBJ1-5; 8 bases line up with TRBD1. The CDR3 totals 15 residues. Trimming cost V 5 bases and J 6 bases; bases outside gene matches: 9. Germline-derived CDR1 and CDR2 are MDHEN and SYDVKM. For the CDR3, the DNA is TGTGCCAGCAGTCCCGGGACAGGCTTGACTCAGCCCCAGCATTTT. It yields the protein CASSPGTGLTQPQHF.

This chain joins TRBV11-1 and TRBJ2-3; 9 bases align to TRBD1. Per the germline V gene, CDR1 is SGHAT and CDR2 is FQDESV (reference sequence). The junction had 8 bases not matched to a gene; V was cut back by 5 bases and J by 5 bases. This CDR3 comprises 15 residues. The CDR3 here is CASSTPGQGIDTQYF. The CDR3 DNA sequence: TGTGCCAGCAGCACCCCGGGACAGGGCATAGATACGCAGTATTTT.

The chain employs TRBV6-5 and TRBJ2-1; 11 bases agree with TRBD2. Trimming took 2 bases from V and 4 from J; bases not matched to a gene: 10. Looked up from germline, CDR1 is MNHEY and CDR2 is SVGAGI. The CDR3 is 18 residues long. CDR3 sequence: CASSYLRAGLAVYNEQFF. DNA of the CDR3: TGTGCCAGCAGTTACCTCCGTGCGGGACTAGCGGTTTACAATGAGCAGTTCTTC.

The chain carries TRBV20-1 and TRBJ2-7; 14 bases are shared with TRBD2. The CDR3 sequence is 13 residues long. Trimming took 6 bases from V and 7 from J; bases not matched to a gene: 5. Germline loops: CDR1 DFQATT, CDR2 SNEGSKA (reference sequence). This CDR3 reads CSALGLAGDEQYF. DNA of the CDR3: TGCAGTGCCTTGGGACTAGCGGGAGATGAGCAGTACTTC.

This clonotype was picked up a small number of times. The CDR3 region is CASSYLGLAGGTDTQYF. CDR3 in DNA: TGTGCCAGCAGTTACTTGGGACTAGCGGGGGGCACAGATACGCAGTATTTT. The rearrangement joins TRBV6-5 to TRBJ2-3, with 14 nucleotides matching TRBD2. The CDR3 has 17 residues. CDR1 is MNHEY, CDR2 SVGAGI, per germline. The V segment lost 1 base and the J segment 1 base; nucleotides outside the gene matches: 1.

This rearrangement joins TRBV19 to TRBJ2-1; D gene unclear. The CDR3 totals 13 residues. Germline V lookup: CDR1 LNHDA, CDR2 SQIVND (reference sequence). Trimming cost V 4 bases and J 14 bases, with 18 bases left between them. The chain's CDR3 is CASSRKLTPEKFF. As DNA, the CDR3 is TGTGCCAGTAGTAGGAAACTAACCCCCGAAAAGTTCTTC.

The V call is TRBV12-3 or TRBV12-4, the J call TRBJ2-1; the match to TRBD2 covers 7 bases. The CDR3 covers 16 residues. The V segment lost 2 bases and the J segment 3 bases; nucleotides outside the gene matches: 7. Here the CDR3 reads CASSLMSGNGYNEQFF. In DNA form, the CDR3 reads TGTGCCAGCAGTTTAATGAGCGGGAACGGCTACAATGAGCAGTTCTTC.

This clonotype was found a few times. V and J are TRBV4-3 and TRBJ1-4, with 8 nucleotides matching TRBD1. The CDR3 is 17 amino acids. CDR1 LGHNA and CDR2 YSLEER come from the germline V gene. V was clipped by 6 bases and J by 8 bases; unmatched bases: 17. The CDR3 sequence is CASSFTGGGQLGEKLFF. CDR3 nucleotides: TGCGCCAGCAGTTTCACAGGGGGTGGGCAACTTGGGGAAAAACTGTTTTTT.

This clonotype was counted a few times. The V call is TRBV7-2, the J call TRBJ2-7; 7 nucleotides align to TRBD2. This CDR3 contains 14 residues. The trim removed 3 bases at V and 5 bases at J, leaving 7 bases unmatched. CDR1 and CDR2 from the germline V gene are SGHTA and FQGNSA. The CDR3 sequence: CASSFGLELDEQYF. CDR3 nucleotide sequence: TGTGCCAGCAGCTTCGGACTAGAATTGGACGAGCAGTACTTC.

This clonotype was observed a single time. This CDR3 is CASSVGTSQNEQFF. In DNA form, the CDR3 reads TGTGCCAGCAGCGTTGGGACTAGTCAGAATGAGCAGTTCTTC. V and J are TRBV5-6 and TRBJ2-1; 8 bases are a match to TRBD2. V gave up 4 bases and J gave up 7 bases; unmatched junction bases: 7. In germline, CDR1 is SGHDT, CDR2 YYEEEE. The CDR3 covers 14 residues.

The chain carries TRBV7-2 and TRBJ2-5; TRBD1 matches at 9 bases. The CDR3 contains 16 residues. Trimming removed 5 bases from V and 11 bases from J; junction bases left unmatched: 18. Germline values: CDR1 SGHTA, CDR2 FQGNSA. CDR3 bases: TGTGCCAGCAGCCCGATGGGACAGGGTGGGCGCGATGAGCAGTACTTC. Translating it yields CASSPMGQGGRDEQYF.

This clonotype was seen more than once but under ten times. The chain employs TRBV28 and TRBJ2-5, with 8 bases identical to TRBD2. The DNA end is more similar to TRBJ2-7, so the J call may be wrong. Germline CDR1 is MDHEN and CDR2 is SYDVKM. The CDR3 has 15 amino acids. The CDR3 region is CASSLWTSGGSEQYF. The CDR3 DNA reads TGTGCCAGCAGTTTATGGACCTCGGGGGGGAGCGAGCAGTACTTC.

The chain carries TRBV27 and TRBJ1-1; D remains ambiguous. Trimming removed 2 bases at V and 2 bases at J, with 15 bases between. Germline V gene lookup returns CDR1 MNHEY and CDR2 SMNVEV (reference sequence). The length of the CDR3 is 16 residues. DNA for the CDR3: TGTGCCAGCAGTTTACGGCGGAACGGGATTAACACTGAAGCTTTCTTT. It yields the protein CASSLRRNGINTEAFF.

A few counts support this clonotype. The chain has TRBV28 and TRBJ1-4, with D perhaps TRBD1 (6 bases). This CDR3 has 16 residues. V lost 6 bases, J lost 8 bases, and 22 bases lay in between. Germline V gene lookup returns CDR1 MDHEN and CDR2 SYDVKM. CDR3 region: CASRFSPDSTGEKLFF. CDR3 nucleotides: TGTGCCAGCAGATTTTCGCCGGACAGCACGGGGGAAAAACTGTTTTTT.

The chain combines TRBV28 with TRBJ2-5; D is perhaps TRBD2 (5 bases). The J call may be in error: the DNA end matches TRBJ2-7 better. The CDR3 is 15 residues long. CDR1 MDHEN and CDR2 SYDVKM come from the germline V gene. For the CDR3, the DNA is TGTGCCAGCACGGGAAGCGGTACGGACCGATACGAGCAGTACTTC. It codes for CASTGSGTDRYEQYF.

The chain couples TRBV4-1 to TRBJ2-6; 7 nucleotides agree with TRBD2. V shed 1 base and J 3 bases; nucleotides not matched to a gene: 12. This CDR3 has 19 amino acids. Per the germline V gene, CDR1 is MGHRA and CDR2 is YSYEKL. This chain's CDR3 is CASSQGGGTLRGGANVLTF. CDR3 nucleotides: TGCGCCAGCAGCCAAGGGGGGGGAACCCTACGTGGTGGGGCCAACGTCCTGACTTTC.

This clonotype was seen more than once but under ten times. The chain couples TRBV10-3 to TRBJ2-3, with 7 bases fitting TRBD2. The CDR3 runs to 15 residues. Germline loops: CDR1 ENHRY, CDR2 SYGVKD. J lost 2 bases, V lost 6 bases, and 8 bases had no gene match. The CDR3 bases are TGTGCCATCAGCACCAAGAGCGGGGTCACAGATACGCAGTATTTT. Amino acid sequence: CAISTKSGVTDTQYF.

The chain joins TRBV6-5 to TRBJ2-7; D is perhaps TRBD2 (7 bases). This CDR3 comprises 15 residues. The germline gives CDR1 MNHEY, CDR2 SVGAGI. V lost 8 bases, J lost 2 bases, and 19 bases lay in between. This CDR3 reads CASGLNGGPAYEQYF. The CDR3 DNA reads TGTGCCAGCGGACTTAACGGGGGGCCGGCCTACGAGCAGTACTTC.

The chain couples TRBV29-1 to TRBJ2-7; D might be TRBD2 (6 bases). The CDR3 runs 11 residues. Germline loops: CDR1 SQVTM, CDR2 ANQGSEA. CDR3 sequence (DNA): TGCAGGATCGGGACTTTCAATGAGCAGTACTTC. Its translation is CRIGTFNEQYF.

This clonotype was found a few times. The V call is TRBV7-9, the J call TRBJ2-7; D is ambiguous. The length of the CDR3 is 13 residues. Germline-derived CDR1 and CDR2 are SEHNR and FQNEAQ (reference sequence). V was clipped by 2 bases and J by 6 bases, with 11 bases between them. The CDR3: CASSLPRTSEQYF. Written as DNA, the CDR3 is TGTGCCAGCAGCTTACCCCGAACTTCCGAGCAGTACTTC.

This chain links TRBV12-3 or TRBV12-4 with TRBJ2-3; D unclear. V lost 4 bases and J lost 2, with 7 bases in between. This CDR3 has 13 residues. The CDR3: CASSSSTTDTQYF. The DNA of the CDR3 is TGTGCCAGCAGTTCTAGTACCACAGATACGCAGTATTTT.

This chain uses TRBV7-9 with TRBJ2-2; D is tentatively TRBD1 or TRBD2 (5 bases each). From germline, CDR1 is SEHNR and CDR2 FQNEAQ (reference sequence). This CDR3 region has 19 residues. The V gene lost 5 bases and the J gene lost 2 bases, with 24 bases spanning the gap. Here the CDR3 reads CASSPGPIYPGANTGELFF. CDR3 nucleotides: TGTGCCAGCAGCCCTGGGCCCATTTACCCCGGGGCCAACACCGGGGAGCTGTTTTTT.

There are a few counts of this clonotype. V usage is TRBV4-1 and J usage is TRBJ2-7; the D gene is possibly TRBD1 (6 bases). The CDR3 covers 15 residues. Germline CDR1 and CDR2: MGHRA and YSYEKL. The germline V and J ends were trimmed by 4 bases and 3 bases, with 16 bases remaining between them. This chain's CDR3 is CASSRLPRQDYEQYF. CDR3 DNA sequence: TGCGCCAGCAGCCGTTTGCCGCGACAGGACTACGAGCAGTACTTC.

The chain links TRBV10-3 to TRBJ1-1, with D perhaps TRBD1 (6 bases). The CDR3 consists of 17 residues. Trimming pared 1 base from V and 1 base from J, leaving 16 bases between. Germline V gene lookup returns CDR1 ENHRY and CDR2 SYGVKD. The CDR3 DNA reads TGTGCCATCAGTGAGTTGGTTATGAGGGGGGAGAACACTGAAGCTTTCTTT. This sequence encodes CAISELVMRGENTEAFF.

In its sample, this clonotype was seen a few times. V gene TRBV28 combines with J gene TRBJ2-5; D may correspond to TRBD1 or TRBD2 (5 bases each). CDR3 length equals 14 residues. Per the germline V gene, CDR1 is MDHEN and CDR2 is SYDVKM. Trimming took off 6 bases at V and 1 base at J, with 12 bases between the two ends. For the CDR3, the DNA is TGTGCCAGCAGCGACGGGACCACCCAAGAGACCCAGTACTTC. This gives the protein CASSDGTTQETQYF.

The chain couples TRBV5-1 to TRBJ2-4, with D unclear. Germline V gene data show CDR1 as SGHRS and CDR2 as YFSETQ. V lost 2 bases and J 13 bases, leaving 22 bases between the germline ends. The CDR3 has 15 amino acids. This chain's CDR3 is CASSFGSAGWEGQYF. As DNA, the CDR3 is TGCGCCAGCAGCTTCGGTTCCGCCGGCTGGGAAGGGCAGTACTTC.

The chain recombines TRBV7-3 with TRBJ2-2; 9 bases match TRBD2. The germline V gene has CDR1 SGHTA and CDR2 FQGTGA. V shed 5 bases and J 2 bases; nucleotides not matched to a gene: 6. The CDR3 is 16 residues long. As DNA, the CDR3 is TGTGCCAGCAGCCTAATAGCGGGGGCTAACACCGGGGAGCTGTTTTTT. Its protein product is CASSLIAGANTGELFF.

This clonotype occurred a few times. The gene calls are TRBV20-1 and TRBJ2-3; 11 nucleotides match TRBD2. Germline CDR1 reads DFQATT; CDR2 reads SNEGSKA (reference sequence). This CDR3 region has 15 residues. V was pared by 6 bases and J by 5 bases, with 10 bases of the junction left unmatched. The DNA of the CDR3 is TGCAGTGCCCGGGCAATTAGCGGGAGGGAAGATACGCAGTATTTT. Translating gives CSARAISGREDTQYF.

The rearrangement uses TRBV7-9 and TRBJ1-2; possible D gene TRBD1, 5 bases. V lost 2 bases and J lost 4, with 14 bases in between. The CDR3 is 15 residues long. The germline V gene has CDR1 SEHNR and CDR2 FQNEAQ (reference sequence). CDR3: CASSLSGPQGYGYTF. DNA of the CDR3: TGTGCCAGCAGCTTATCAGGCCCCCAGGGCTATGGCTACACCTTC.